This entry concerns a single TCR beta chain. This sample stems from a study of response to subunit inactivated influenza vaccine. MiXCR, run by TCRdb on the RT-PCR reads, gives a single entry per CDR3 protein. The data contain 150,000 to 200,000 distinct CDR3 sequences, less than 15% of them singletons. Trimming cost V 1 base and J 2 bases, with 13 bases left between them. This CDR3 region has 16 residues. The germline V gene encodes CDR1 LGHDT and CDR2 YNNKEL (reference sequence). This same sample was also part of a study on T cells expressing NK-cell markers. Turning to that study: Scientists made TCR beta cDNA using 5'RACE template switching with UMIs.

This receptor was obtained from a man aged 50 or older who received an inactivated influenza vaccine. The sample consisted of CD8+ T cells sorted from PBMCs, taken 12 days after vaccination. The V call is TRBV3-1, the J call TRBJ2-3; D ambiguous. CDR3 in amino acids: CASSQGLKRTTDTQYF. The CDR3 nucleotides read TGTGCCAGCAGCCAAGGACTCAAGAGGACCACAGATACGCAGTATTTT.